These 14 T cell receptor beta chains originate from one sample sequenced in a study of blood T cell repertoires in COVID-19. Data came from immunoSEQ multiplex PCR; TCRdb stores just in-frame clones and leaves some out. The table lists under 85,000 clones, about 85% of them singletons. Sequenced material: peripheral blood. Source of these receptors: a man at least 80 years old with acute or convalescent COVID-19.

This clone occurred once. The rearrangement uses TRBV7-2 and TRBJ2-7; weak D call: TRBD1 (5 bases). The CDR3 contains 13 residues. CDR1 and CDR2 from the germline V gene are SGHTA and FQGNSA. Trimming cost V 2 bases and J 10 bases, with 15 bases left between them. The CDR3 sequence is CASSLKSGRVQYF. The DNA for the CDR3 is TGTGCCAGCAGCTTAAAGTCCGGCAGGGTTCAGTACTTC.

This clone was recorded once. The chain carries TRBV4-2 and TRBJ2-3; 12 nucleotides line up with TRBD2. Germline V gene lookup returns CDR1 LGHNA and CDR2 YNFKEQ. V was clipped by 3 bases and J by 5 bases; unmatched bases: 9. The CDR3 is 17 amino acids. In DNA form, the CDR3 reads TGTGCCAGCAGCCAGAGACTAGCGGGAGTCGTGGGAGATACGCAGTATTTT. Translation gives CASSQRLAGVVGDTQYF.

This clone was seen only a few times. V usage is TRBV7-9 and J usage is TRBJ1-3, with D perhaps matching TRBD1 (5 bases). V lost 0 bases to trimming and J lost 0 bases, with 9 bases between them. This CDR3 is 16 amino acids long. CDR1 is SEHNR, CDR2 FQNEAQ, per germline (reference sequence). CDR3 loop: CASSLAGGASGNTIYF. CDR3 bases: TGTGCCAGCAGCTTAGCGGGAGGGGCCTCTGGAAACACCATATATTTT.

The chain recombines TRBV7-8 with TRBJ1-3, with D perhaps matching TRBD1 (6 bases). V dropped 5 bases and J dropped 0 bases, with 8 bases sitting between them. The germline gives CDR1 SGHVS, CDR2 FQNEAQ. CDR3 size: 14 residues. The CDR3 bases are TGTGCCAGCAGCACGGGACACTCTGGAAACACCATATATTTT. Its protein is CASSTGHSGNTIYF.

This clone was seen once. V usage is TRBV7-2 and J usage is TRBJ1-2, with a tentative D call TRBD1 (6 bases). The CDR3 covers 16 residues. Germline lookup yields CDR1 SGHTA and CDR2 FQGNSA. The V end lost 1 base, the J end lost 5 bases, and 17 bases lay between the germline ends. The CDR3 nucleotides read TGTGCCAGCAGCTTAGATGGGGGCAGGGTGATATATGGCTACACCTTC. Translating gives CASSLDGGRVIYGYTF.

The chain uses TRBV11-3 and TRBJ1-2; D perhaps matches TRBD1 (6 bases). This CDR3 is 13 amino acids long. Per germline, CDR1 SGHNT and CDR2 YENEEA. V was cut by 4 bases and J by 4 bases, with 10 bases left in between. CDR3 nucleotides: TGTGCCAGCAGCTCACAGGGAACCTATGGCTACACCTTC. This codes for CASSSQGTYGYTF.

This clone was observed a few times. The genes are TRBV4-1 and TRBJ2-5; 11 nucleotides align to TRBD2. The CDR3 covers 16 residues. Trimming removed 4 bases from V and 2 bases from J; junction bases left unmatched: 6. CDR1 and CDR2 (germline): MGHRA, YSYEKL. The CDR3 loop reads CASSRGGTSGQETQYF. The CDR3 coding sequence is TGCGCCAGCAGCCGAGGGGGGACTAGCGGTCAAGAGACCCAGTACTTC.

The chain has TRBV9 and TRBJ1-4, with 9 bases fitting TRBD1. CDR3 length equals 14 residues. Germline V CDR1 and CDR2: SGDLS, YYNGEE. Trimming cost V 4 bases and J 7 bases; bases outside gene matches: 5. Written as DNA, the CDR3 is TGTGCCAGCAGCCCGGGGACAGGGCGTGAAAAACTGTTTTTT. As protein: CASSPGTGREKLFF.

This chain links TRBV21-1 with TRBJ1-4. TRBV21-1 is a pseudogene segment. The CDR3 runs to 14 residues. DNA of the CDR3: TGTGCCAGCAGCAAAGGCCCTACCGATGAAAAACTGTTTTTT. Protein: CASSKGPTDEKLFF.

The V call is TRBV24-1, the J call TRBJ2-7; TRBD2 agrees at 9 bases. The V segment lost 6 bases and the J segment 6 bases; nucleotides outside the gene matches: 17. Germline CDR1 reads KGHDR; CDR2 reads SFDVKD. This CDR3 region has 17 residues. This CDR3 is CATSHAAGGPPRSEQYF. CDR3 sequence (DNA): TGTGCCACCAGTCACGCGGCGGGAGGGCCCCCCCGCTCCGAGCAGTACTTC.

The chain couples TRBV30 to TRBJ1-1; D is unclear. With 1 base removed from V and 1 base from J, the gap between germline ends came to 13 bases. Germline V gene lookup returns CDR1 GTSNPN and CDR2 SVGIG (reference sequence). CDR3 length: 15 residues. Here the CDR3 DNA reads TGTGCCTGGAGTGGTGGATTCGGGAGGAACACTGAAGCTTTCTTT. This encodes CAWSGGFGRNTEAFF. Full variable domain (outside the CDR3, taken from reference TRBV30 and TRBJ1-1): SQTIHQWPATLVQPVGSPLSLECTVEGTSNPNLYWYRQAAGRGLQLLFYSVGIGQISSEVPQNLSASRPQDRQFILSSKKLLLSDSGFYLCAWSGGFGRNTEAFFGQGTRLTVV.

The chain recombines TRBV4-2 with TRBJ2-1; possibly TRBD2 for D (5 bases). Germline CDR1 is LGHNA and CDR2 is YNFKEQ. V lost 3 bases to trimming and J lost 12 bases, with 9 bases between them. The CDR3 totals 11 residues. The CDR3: CASSQEVVQFF. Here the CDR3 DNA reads TGTGCCAGCAGCCAGGAGGTGGTGCAGTTCTTC.

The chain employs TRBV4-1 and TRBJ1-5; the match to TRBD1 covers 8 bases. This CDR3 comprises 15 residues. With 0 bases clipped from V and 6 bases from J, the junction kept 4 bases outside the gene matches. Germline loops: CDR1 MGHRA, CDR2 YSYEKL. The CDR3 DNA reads TGCGCCAGCAGCCAAGACGGGACAGGACGTCAGCCCCAGCATTTT. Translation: CASSQDGTGRQPQHF.

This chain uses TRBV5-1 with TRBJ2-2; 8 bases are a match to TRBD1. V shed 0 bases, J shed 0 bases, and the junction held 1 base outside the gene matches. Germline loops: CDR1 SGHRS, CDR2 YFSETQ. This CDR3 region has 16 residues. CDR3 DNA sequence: TGCGCCAGCAGCTTGGTACAGGGGGCGAACACCGGGGAGCTGTTTTTT. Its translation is CASSLVQGANTGELFF.